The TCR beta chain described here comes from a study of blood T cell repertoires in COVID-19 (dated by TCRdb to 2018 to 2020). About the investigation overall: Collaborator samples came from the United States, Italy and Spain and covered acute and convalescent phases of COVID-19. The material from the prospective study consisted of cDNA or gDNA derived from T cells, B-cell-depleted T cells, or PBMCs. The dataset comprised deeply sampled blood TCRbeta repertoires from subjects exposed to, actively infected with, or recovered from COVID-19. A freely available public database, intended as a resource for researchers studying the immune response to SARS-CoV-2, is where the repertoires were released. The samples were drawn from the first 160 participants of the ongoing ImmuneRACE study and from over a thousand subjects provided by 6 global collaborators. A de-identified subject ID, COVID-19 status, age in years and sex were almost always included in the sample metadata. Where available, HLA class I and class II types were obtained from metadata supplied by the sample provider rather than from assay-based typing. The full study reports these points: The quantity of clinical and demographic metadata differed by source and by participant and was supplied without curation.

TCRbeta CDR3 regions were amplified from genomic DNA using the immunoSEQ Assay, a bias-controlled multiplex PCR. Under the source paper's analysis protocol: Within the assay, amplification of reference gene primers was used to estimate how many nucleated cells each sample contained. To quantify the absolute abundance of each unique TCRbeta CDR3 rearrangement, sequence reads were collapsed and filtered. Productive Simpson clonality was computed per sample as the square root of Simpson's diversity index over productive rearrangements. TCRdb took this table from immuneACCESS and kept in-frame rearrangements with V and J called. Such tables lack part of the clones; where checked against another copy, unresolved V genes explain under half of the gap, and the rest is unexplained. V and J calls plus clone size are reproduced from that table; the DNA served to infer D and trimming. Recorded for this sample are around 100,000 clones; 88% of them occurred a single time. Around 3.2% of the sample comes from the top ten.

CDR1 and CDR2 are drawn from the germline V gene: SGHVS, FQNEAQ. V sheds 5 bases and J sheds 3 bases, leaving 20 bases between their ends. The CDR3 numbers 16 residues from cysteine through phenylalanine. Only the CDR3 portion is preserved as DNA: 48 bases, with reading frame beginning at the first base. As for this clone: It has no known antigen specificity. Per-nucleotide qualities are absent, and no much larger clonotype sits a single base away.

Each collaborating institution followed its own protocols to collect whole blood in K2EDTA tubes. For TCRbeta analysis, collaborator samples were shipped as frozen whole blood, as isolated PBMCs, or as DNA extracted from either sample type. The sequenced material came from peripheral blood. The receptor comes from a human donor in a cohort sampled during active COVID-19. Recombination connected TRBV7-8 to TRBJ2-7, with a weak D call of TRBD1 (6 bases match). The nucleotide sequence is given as TGTGCCAGCAGCCGCCGAGCAGGGGCGGATTTCTACGAGCAGTACTTC. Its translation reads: CASSRRAGADFYEQYF.